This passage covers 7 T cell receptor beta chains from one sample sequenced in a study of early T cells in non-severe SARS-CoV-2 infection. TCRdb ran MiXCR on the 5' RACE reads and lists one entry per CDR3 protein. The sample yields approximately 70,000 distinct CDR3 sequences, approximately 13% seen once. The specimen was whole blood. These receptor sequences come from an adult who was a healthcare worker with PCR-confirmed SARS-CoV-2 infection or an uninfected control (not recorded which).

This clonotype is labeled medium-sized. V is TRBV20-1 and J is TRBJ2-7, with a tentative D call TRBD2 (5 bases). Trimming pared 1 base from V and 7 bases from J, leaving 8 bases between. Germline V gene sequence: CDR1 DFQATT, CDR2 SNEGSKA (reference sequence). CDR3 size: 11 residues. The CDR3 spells CSARGSGEQYF. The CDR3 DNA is TGCAGTGCTAGAGGGTCGGGGGAGCAGTACTTC.

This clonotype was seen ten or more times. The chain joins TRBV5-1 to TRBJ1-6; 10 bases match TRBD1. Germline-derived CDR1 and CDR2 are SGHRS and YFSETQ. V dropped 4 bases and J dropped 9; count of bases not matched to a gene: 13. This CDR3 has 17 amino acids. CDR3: CASSPATGGLGSSPLHF. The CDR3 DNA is TGCGCCAGCAGCCCCGCGACAGGGGGCCTGGGGAGTTCACCCCTCCACTTT.

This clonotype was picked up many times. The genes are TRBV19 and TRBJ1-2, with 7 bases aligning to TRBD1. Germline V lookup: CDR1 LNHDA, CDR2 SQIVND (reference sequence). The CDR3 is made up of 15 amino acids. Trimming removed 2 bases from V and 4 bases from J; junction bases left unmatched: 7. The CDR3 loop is CASSISNAGGYGYTF. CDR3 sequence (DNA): TGTGCCAGTAGTATATCCAACGCAGGGGGCTATGGCTACACCTTC.

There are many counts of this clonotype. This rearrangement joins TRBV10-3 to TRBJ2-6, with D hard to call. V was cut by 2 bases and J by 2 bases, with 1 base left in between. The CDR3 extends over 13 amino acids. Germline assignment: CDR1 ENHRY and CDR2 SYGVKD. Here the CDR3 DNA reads TGTGCCATCAGTGAGCCTGGGGCCAACGTCCTGACTTTC. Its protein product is CAISEPGANVLTF.

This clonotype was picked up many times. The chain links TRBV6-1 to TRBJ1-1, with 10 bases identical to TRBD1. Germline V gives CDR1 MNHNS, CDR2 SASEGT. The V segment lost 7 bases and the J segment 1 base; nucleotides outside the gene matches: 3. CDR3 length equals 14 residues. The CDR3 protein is CASTGTGANTEAFF. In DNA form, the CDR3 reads TGTGCCAGCACTGGGACAGGGGCGAACACTGAAGCTTTCTTT.

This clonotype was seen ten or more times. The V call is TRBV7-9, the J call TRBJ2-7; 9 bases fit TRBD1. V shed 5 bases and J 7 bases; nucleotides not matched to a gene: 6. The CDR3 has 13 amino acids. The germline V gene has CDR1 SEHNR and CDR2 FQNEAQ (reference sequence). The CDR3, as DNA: TGTGCCAGCAGCCGGGGACAGGGTAATGAGCAGTACTTC. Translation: CASSRGQGNEQYF.

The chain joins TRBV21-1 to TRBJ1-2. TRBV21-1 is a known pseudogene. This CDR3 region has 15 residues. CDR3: CASSSKDGYHYGYTF. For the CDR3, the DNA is TGTGCCAGCAGCTCCAAGGACGGCTACCACTATGGCTACACCTTC.